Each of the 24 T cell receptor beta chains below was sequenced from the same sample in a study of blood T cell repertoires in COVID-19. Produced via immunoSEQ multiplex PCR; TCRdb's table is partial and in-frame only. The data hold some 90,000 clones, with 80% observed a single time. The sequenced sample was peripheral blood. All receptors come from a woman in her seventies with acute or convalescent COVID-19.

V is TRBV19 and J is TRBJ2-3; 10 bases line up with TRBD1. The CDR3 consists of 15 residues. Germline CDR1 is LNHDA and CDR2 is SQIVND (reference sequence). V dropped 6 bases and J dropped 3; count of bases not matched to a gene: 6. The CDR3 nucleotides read TGTGCCAGTAGAAACTCGGGACAGGGGACAGATACGCAGTATTTT. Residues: CASRNSGQGTDTQYF.

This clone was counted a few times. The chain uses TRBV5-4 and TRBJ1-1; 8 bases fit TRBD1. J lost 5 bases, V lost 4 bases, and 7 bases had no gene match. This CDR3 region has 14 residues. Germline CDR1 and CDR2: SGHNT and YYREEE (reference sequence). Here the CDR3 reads CASSLGQGRTEAFF. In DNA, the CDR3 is TGTGCCAGCAGCCTTGGACAGGGAAGAACTGAAGCTTTCTTT.

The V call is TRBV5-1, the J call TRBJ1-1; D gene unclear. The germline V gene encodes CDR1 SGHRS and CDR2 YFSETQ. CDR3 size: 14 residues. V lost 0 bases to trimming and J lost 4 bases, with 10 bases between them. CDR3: CASSLAQLGTEAFF. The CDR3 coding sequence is TGCGCCAGCAGCTTGGCACAGCTTGGCACTGAAGCTTTCTTT.

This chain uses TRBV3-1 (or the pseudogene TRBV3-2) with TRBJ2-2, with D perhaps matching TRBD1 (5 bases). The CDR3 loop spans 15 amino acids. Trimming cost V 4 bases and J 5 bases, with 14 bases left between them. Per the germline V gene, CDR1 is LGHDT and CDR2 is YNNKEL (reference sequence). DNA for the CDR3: TGTGCCAGCAGCCTCCTGAGGACATTTACCGGGGAGCTGTTTTTT. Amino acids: CASSLLRTFTGELFF.

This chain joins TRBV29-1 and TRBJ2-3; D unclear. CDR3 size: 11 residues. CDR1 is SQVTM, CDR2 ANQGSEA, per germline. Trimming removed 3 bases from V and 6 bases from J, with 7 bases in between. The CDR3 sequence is CSVEGPDTQYF. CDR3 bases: TGCAGCGTTGAGGGCCCGGATACGCAGTATTTT.

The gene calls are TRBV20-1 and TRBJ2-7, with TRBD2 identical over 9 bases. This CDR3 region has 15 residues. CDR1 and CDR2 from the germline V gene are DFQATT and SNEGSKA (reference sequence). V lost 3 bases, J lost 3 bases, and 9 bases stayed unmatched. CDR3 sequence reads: CSASMGLAGNYEQYF. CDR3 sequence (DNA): TGCAGTGCTAGTATGGGGCTAGCGGGGAACTACGAGCAGTACTTC.

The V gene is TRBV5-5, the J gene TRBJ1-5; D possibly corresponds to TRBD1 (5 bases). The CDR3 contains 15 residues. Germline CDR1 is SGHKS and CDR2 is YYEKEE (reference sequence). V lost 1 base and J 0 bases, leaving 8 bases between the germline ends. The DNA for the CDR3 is TGTGCCAGCAGCTTGACAGGATATAGCAATCAGCCCCAGCATTTT. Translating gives CASSLTGYSNQPQHF.

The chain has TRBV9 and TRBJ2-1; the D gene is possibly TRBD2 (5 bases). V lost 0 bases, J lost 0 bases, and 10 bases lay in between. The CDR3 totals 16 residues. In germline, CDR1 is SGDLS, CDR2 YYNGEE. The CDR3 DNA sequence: TGTGCCAGCAGCGTAGGCGGGTTGAGCTCCTACAATGAGCAGTTCTTC. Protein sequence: CASSVGGLSSYNEQFF.

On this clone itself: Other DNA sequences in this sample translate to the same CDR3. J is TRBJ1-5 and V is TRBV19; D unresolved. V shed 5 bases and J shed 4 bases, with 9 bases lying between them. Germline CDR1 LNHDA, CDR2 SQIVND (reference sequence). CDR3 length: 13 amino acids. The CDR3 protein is CASSGGKNQPQHF. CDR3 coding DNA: TGTGCCAGTAGTGGCGGGAAAAATCAGCCCCAGCATTTT.

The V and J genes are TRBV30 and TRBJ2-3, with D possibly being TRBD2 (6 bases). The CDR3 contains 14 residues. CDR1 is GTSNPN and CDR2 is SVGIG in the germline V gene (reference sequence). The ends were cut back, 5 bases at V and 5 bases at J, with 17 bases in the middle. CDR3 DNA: TGTGCCTGGGGCGGGGCGGGGCACGGAGATACGCAGTATTTT. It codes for CAWGGAGHGDTQYF. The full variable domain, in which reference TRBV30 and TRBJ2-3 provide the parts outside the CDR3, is SQTIHQWPATLVQPVGSPLSLECTVEGTSNPNLYWYRQAAGRGLQLLFYSVGIGQISSEVPQNLSASRPQDRQFILSSKKLLLSDSGFYLCAWGGAGHGDTQYFGPGTRLTVL.

The CDR3 DNA sequence: TGTGCCAGCAGTTACGGGCAGGGGGTCAATTCACCCCTCCACTTT. Its translation: CASSYGQGVNSPLHF. The genes are TRBV6-2 or TRBV6-3 and TRBJ1-6; TRBD1 agrees at 7 bases. The CDR3 is made up of 15 amino acids. CDR1 is MNHEY, CDR2 SVGEGT, per germline. J was trimmed by 7 bases and V by 2 bases; bases with no gene match: 5.

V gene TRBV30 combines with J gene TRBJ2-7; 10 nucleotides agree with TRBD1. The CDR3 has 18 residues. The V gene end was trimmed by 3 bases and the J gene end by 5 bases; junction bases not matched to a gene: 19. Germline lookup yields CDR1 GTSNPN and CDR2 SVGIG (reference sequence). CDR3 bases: TGTGCCTGGAGGGAGGGTGGGACAGGGGTGTTGGTTCTGAACGAGCAGTACTTC. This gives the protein CAWREGGTGVLVLNEQYF.

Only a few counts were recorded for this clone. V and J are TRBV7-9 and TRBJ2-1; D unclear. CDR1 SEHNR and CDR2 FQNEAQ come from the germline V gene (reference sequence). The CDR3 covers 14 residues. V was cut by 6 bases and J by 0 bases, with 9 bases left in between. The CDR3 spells CASSTESSYNEQFF. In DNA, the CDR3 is TGTGCCAGCAGTACAGAGAGCTCCTACAATGAGCAGTTCTTC.

The CDR3 reads CASSLGLHEKLFF. DNA for the CDR3: TGTGCCAGCAGCTTAGGTCTACATGAAAAACTGTTTTTT. V is TRBV11-2 and J is TRBJ1-4; the D is unclear. The CDR3 totals 13 residues. Trimming stripped 1 base from V and 6 bases from J, with 6 bases between. Germline CDR1 is SGHAT and CDR2 is FQNNGV.

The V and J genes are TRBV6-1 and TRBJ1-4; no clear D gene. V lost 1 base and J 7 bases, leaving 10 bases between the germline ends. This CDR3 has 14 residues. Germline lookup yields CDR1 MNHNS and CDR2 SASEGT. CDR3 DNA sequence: TGTGCCAGCAGTGAAGAGTGGCAAACTGAAAAACTGTTTTTT. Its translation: CASSEEWQTEKLFF.

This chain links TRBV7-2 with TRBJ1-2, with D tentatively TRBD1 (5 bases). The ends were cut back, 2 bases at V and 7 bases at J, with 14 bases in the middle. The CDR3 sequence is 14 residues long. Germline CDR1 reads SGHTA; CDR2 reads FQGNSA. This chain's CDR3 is CASSLSQGVGGYTF. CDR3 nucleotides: TGTGCCAGCAGCTTAAGCCAGGGTGTGGGTGGCTACACCTTC.

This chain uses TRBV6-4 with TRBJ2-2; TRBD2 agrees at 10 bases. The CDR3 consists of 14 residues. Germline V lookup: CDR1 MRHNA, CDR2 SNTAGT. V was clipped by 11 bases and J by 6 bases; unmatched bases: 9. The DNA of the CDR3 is TGTGCCTCCAAGCCTAGCGGGAGTTCCGGGGAGCTGTTTTTT. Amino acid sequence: CASKPSGSSGELFF.

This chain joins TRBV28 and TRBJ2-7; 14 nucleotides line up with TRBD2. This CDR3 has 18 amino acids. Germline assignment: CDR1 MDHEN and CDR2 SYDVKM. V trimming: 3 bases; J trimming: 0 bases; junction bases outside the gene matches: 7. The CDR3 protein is CASSLMGTSGGRSYEQYF. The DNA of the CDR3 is TGTGCCAGCAGTTTGATGGGGACTAGCGGGGGCCGCTCCTACGAGCAGTACTTC.

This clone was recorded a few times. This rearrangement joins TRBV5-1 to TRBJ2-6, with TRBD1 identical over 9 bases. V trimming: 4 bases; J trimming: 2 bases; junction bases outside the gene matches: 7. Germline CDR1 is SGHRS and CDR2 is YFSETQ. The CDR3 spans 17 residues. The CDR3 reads CASSPGTGYTGANVLTF. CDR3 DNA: TGCGCCAGCAGCCCCGGGACAGGGTATACTGGGGCCAACGTCCTGACTTTC. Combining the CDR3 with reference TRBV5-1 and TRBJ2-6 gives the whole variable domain KAGVTQTPRYLIKTRGQQVTLSCSPISGHRSVSWYQQTPGQGLQFLFEYFSETQRNKGNFPGRFSGRQFSNSRSEMNVSTLELGDSALYLCASSPGTGYTGANVLTFGAGSRLTVL.

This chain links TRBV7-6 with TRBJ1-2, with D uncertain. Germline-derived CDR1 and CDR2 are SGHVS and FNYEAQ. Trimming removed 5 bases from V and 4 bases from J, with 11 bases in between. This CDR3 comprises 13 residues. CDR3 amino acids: CASSREGFYGYTF. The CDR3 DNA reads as TGTGCCAGCAGCCGGGAAGGGTTCTATGGCTACACCTTC. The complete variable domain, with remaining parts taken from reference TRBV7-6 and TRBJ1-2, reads GAGVSQSPRYKVTKRGQDVALRCDPISGHVSLYWYRQALGQGPEFLTYFNYEAQQDKSGLPNDRFSAERPEGSISTLTIQRTEQRDSAMYRCASSREGFYGYTFGSGTRLTVV.

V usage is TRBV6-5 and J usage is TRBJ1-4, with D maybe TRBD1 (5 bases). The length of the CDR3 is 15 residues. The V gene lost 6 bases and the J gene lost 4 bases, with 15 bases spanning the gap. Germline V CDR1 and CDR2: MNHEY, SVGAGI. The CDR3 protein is CASSSGGGVNEKLFF. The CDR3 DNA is TGTGCCAGCAGCTCCGGAGGAGGGGTTAATGAAAAACTGTTTTTT.

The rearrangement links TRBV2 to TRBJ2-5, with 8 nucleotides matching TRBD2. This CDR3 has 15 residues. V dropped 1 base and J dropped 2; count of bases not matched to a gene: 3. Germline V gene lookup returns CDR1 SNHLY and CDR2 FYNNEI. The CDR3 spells CASSEVAGGQETQYF. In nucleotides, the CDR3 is TGTGCCAGCAGTGAAGTGGCGGGGGGTCAAGAGACCCAGTACTTC.

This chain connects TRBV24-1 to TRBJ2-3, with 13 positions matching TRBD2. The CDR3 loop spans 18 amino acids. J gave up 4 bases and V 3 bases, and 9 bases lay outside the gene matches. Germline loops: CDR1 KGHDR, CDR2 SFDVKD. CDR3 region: CATSDRLAGGHGPDTQYF. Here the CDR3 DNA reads TGTGCCACCAGTGATAGACTAGCGGGAGGCCATGGCCCAGATACGCAGTATTTT.

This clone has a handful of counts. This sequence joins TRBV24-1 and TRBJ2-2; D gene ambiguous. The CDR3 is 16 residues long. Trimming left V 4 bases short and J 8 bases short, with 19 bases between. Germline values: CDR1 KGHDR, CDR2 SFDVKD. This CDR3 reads CATSETGSPARGELFF. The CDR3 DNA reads TGTGCCACCAGTGAGACCGGGTCCCCTGCGAGGGGGGAGCTGTTTTTT.